The 29 T cell receptor beta chains in this list originate from one sample, sequenced in a study of vaccination and CD4 T cells after COVID-19. The assay that was used to sequence DNA from cultured CD4+ T cells was the Oncomine TCR Beta short-read assay. TCRdb ran MiXCR on the PCR reads and lists one entry per CDR3 protein. The repertoire holds 15,000 to 20,000 distinct CDR3 sequences, under 60% seen once, with 9% to 10% in the top ten. Treatment of the sample: roughly 11-day PBMC culture with coronavirus spike peptide pools or control peptides (ViraFEST assay). Their antigens remain unidentified. Sequencing was performed on CD4+ T cells from blood, cultured in vitro, taken after SARS-CoV-2 vaccination. The receptors originated from a human donor who had recovered from COVID-19.

V usage is TRBV20-1 and J usage is TRBJ1-2; no definite D call. Germline V gene data show CDR1 as DFQATT and CDR2 as SNEGSKA (reference sequence). With 3 bases removed from V and 9 bases from J, the gap between germline ends came to 17 bases. CDR3 length equals 13 residues. This chain's CDR3 is CSARRRASQSYTF. In DNA form, the CDR3 reads TGCAGTGCTAGGAGACGCGCCAGTCAGAGCTACACCTTC.

This chain joins TRBV20-1 and TRBJ1-1; D is uncertain. The length of the CDR3 is 12 residues. Trimming took 0 bases from V and 5 from J, leaving 7 bases between them. CDR1 and CDR2 from the germline V gene are DFQATT and SNEGSKA (reference sequence). DNA of the CDR3: TGCAGTGCTAGAGATCCCCGGACTGAAGCTTTCTTT. Its translation is CSARDPRTEAFF.

The gene calls are TRBV6-1 and TRBJ2-7; 13 bases map to TRBD2. With 9 bases clipped from V and 2 bases from J, the junction kept 1 base outside the gene matches. The CDR3 totals 13 residues. Germline loops: CDR1 MNHNS, CDR2 SASEGT. CDR3 DNA: TGTGCCAGTGGGACTAGCGGGGCCTACGAGCAGTACTTC. Protein sequence: CASGTSGAYEQYF.

The rearrangement links TRBV20-1 to TRBJ2-1, with 12 bases fitting TRBD2. Germline V gene data show CDR1 as DFQATT and CDR2 as SNEGSKA (reference sequence). The CDR3 contains 17 residues. J gave up 3 bases and V 5 bases, and 11 bases lay outside the gene matches. This chain's CDR3 is CSARRTSGNAGYNEQFF. DNA of the CDR3: TGCAGTGCTCGACGGACTAGCGGGAATGCGGGCTACAATGAGCAGTTCTTC.

This chain links TRBV20-1 with TRBJ1-2; no reliable D call. The CDR3 extends over 15 amino acids. V was cut by 3 bases and J by 2 bases, with 16 bases left in between. Germline values: CDR1 DFQATT, CDR2 SNEGSKA (reference sequence). Written as DNA, the CDR3 is TGCAGTGCTAGTCGCCACAGATTCGGGAACTATGGCTACACCTTC. Translated, it gives CSASRHRFGNYGYTF.

This sequence joins TRBV20-1 and TRBJ2-3, with 10 bases that match TRBD2. Germline-derived CDR1 and CDR2 are DFQATT and SNEGSKA (reference sequence). The ends lost 1 base at V and 2 bases at J; junction bases unmatched: 6. This CDR3 comprises 16 residues. CDR3 bases: TGCAGTGCTAGAGCTTTAGCGGGAGGACACACAGATACGCAGTATTTT. It encodes CSARALAGGHTDTQYF.

In its sample, this clonotype was seen once. An end of the junction does not agree with germline; a read error may underlie this. V usage is TRBV7-6 and J usage is TRBJ1-2, with TRBD1 as a possible D gene (6 bases). The CDR3 sequence is 15 residues long. From germline, CDR1 is SGHVS and CDR2 FNYEAQ. The DNA for the CDR3 is TGTACCAGCAGCTTACTAGCTCAGGGGAACTATGGCTACACCTTC. It yields the protein CTSSLLAQGNYGYTF.

The chain employs TRBV20-1 and TRBJ2-1; 8 nucleotides match TRBD2. With V trimmed by 6 bases and J by 4 bases, 11 bases remained unmatched. Germline-derived CDR1 and CDR2 are DFQATT and SNEGSKA (reference sequence). The CDR3 loop spans 15 amino acids. The CDR3 loop is CSADPGLGAYNEQFF. As DNA, the CDR3 is TGCAGTGCCGATCCGGGACTAGGGGCATACAATGAGCAGTTCTTC.

V gene TRBV21-1 combines with J gene TRBJ2-7. TRBV21-1 is given as a pseudogene. This CDR3 is 13 amino acids long. Here the CDR3 reads CAQRGSAIHEQYF. In DNA form, the CDR3 reads TGTGCCCAACGGGGAAGCGCGATCCACGAGCAGTACTTC.

In its sample, this clonotype was seen a few times. The chain links TRBV19 to TRBJ1-6; TRBD1 matches at 8 bases. The CDR3 is 15 amino acids. Trimming removed 6 bases from V and 7 bases from J; junction bases left unmatched: 8. Germline CDR1 LNHDA, CDR2 SQIVND (reference sequence). CDR3 in amino acids: CASSPPDRENSPLHF. The CDR3 bases are TGTGCCAGTAGCCCCCCGGACAGGGAGAATTCACCCCTCCACTTT. Drawing the rest from reference TRBV19 and TRBJ1-6, the complete variable domain is DGGITQSPKYLFRKEGQNVTLSCEQNLNHDAMYWYRQDPGQGLRLIYYSQIVNDFQKGDIAEGYSVSREKKESFPLTVTSAQKNPTAFYLCASSPPDRENSPLHFGNGTRLTVT.

The CDR3 spells CASSIVRDREAFF. The CDR3 DNA reads TGTGCCAGCAGCATAGTAAGGGACAGGGAAGCTTTCTTT. V and J are TRBV11-3 and TRBJ1-1; TRBD1 agrees at 8 bases. V shed 5 bases, J shed 8 bases, and the junction held 7 bases outside the gene matches. The CDR3 consists of 13 residues. Germline V gene lookup returns CDR1 SGHNT and CDR2 YENEEA. The full variable domain, in which reference TRBV11-3 and TRBJ1-1 provide the parts outside the CDR3, is EAGVVQSPRYKIIEKKQPVAFWCNPISGHNTLYWYLQNLGQGPELLIRYENEEAVDDSQLPKDRFSAERLKGVDSTLKIQPAELGDSAVYLCASSIVRDREAFFGQGTRLTVV.

The chain links TRBV28 to TRBJ1-5; D remains ambiguous. The CDR3 totals 12 residues. Germline CDR1 is MDHEN and CDR2 is SYDVKM. V lost 1 base to trimming and J lost 7 bases, with 5 bases between them. CDR3 DNA sequence: TGTGCCAGCAGTTTATACGAACAGCCCCAGCATTTT. It specifies CASSLYEQPQHF.

The chain recombines TRBV6-5 with TRBJ2-1; D is uncertain. Germline CDR1 MNHEY, CDR2 SVGAGI. V gave up 0 bases and J gave up 7 bases, with 4 bases separating them. The CDR3 sequence is 12 residues long. The DNA for the CDR3 is TGTGCCAGCAGTTACTCAGGGAATGAGCAGTTCTTC. Amino acid sequence: CASSYSGNEQFF.

Notes on this clonotype: A read error may produce the germline difference seen at one junction end. The chain carries TRBV30 and TRBJ1-1; unclear D gene. This CDR3 comprises 13 residues. Germline V gene data show CDR1 as GTSNPN and CDR2 as SVGIG (reference sequence). CDR3 nucleotides: TGTGCCTCCCTTGCGGGTCTGGGCACTGAAGCTTCCTTT. The encoded protein is CASLAGLGTEASF.

V is TRBV12-3 or TRBV12-4 and J is TRBJ2-2; D unresolved. The CDR3 is 17 residues long. Trimming took 2 bases from V and 3 from J, leaving 16 bases between them. As DNA, the CDR3 is TGTGCCAGCAGTTTAAGTTTAGGGCCGCTCGACACCGGGGAGCTGTTTTTT. Protein sequence: CASSLSLGPLDTGELFF.

The DNA of the CDR3 is TGCAGTGCCAATCAGGGGAGGGATCAGCCCCAGCATTTT. Protein: CSANQGRDQPQHF. This sequence joins TRBV20-1 and TRBJ1-5; D perhaps matches TRBD1 (6 bases). V shed 6 bases and J shed 5 bases, with 14 bases lying between them. Germline assignment: CDR1 DFQATT and CDR2 SNEGSKA (reference sequence). The CDR3 sequence is 13 residues long.

In its sample, this clonotype was seen a few times. This chain joins TRBV7-9 and TRBJ2-1; 8 nucleotides line up with TRBD2. The CDR3 runs 16 residues. The germline V gene encodes CDR1 SEHNR and CDR2 FQNEAQ (reference sequence). The junction had 7 bases not matched to a gene; V was cut back by 6 bases and J by 0 bases. CDR3 protein: CASRALAGSSYNEQFF. The CDR3 DNA reads TGTGCCAGCAGAGCATTAGCGGGGAGCTCCTACAATGAGCAGTTCTTC.

This clonotype was counted only a few times. J is TRBJ1-1 and V is TRBV20-1; maybe TRBD1 (5 bases). The CDR3 has 12 amino acids. V gave up 7 bases and J gave up 6 bases, with 15 bases separating them. The germline CDR1 and CDR2 sequences are DFQATT and SNEGSKA (reference sequence). CDR3 nucleotides: TGCAGTGTGGGGCAGGGTACCCCTGAAGCTTTCTTT. It translates to CSVGQGTPEAFF.

This clonotype was observed once. The chain employs TRBV5-1 and TRBJ2-7; D is ambiguous. The CDR3 is made up of 14 amino acids. In germline, CDR1 is SGHRS, CDR2 YFSETQ. The V end lost 0 bases, the J end lost 2 bases, and 9 bases lay between the germline ends. The CDR3 sequence: CASSLDSETYEQYF. CDR3 bases: TGCGCCAGCAGCTTGGACAGTGAAACCTACGAGCAGTACTTC.

This clonotype was detected only once. The CDR3 DNA follows: TGTGCCAGCTCACCCTCCCTACAAGAGACCCAGTACTTC. Translation: CASSPSLQETQYF. The chain couples TRBV18 to TRBJ2-5; D uncertain. Between the trimmed V and J ends, which lost 3 bases and 2 bases, there was a span of 7 bases. Looked up from germline, CDR1 is KGHSH and CDR2 is LQKENI. This CDR3 has 13 amino acids. Using reference TRBV18 and TRBJ2-5 for the parts outside the CDR3, the full variable domain is NAGVMQNPRHLVRRRGQEARLRCSPMKGHSHVYWYRQLPEEGLKFMVYLQKENIIDESGMPKERFSAEFPKEGPSILRIQQVVRGDSAAYFCASSPSLQETQYFGPGTRLLVL.

The table lists this clonotype with a count of one. The V call is TRBV7-7, the J call TRBJ2-1, with 11 bases matching TRBD2. The CDR3 is 15 amino acids. The germline CDR1 and CDR2 sequences are SSHAT and FNYEAQ (reference sequence). With V trimmed by 5 bases and J by 4 bases, 4 bases remained unmatched. This CDR3 reads CASSLLAGDYNEQFF. The CDR3 nucleotides read TGTGCCAGCAGCCTACTAGCGGGGGATTACAATGAGCAGTTCTTC. The complete variable domain, with remaining parts taken from reference TRBV7-7 and TRBJ2-1, reads GAGVSQSPRYKVTKRGQDVTLRCDPISSHATLYWYQQALGQGPEFLTYFNYEAQPDKSGLPSDRFSAERPEGSISTLTIQRTEQRDSAMYRCASSLLAGDYNEQFFGPGTRLTVL.

The table lists this clonotype with a few counts. The chain recombines TRBV19 with TRBJ1-5, with TRBD1 matching over 9 bases. V dropped 5 bases and J dropped 4; count of bases not matched to a gene: 15. CDR3 length: 18 amino acids. The germline V gene encodes CDR1 LNHDA and CDR2 SQIVND (reference sequence). CDR3 residues: CASSPARDRVGQNQPQHF. CDR3 DNA: TGTGCCAGTAGTCCAGCCCGGGACAGGGTAGGCCAAAATCAGCCCCAGCATTTT.

The genes are TRBV11-2 and TRBJ2-5; maybe TRBD1 (7 bases). The CDR3 is 14 residues long. Deletions cut 4 bases from V and 5 bases from J, with 14 bases between. The germline V gene encodes CDR1 SGHAT and CDR2 FQNNGV. CDR3 sequence reads: CASSSIRGRETQYF. DNA of the CDR3: TGTGCCAGCAGCTCCATCAGGGGGAGGGAGACCCAGTACTTC.

The chain links TRBV28 to TRBJ2-7; the D gene is possibly TRBD2 (7 bases). The length of the CDR3 is 14 residues. The germline V gene has CDR1 MDHEN and CDR2 SYDVKM. Deletions cut 5 bases from V and 3 bases from J, with 14 bases between. The CDR3 bases are TGTGCCAGCAGTCGGGGGGACAAAGACTACGAGCAGTACTTC. This gives the protein CASSRGDKDYEQYF.

The chain is built from TRBV20-1 and TRBJ1-1, with D possibly TRBD1 on 6 matching bases. V lost 3 bases and J 4 bases, leaving 9 bases between the germline ends. Germline V gene data show CDR1 as DFQATT and CDR2 as SNEGSKA (reference sequence). This CDR3 is 12 amino acids long. The CDR3 protein is CSARETGTEAFF. The CDR3 DNA follows: TGCAGTGCTAGGGAGACAGGCACTGAAGCTTTCTTT.

This chain joins TRBV20-1 and TRBJ1-1; D is perhaps TRBD1 (5 bases). The CDR3 sequence is 15 residues long. V was shortened by 1 base and J by 3 bases, with 15 bases between the two germline ends. CDR1 is DFQATT, CDR2 SNEGSKA, per germline (reference sequence). CDR3 sequence reads: CSARGRAGRDTEAFF. The CDR3 DNA follows: TGCAGTGCTAGAGGTAGGGCAGGGCGGGACACTGAAGCTTTCTTT.

V and J are TRBV5-1 and TRBJ1-1, with no clear D. The CDR3 contains 15 residues. Deletions cut 3 bases from V and 2 bases from J, with 14 bases between. Germline CDR1 reads SGHRS; CDR2 reads YFSETQ. The CDR3 DNA reads as TGCGCCAGCAGCTCTGAGAACCAAGGAAACACTGAAGCTTTCTTT. Its translation: CASSSENQGNTEAFF.

The chain recombines TRBV7-2 with TRBJ1-5; maybe TRBD1 (5 bases). Germline-derived CDR1 and CDR2 are SGHTA and FQGNSA. V lost 5 bases and J lost 5, with 16 bases in between. The CDR3 sequence is 15 residues long. The CDR3 DNA sequence: TGTGCCAGCAGCCTCGGAGGGGAAAGATATCAGCCCCAGCATTTT. As protein: CASSLGGERYQPQHF.

V usage is TRBV11-3 and J usage is TRBJ1-1; possible D gene TRBD1, 5 bases. The length of the CDR3 is 15 residues. The V end was cut by 7 bases, the J end by 8 bases, with 23 bases between. CDR1 and CDR2 from the germline V gene are SGHNT and YENEEA. DNA for the CDR3: TGTGCCAGCACCAAAAGTCCTTCCGGCAGGGCGGAAGCTTTCTTT. It encodes CASTKSPSGRAEAFF.